This T cell receptor (beta chain) was observed in a study of Graves' ophthalmopathy and Graves' hyperthyroidism. Study results and limitations: Forecasting of ophthalmopathy progression by the model achieved less than 71% sensitivity and approximately 72% specificity.

The study amplified TCR beta CDR3 regions using RNA transcripts. HTBI primers were used in a first-round RT-PCR, which preceded a second-round multiplex PCR. TCRdb re-analysed the multiplex PCR reads in MiXCR, keeping a single row per CDR3 protein. Found here are fewer than 400,000 distinct CDR3 sequences, around 17% of them singletons; the top ten hold about 1.4%. This clonotype was seen ten or more times. The antigen is unknown. Germline assignment: CDR1 SGHTA and CDR2 FQGNSA. This CDR3 spans 15 amino acids. Trimming at V came to 4 bases and at J to 3 bases, leaving 5 bases not matched to a gene. The J gene is TRBJ2-7, the V gene TRBV7-2; 11 bases are a match to TRBD2. Source material: peripheral blood. The clonotype comes from a woman under 30 with Graves' ophthalmopathy. CDR3 amino acids: CASSWLSGGGYEQYF. CDR3 nucleotides: TGTGCCAGCAGCTGGCTTAGCGGGGGGGGCTACGAGCAGTACTTC.